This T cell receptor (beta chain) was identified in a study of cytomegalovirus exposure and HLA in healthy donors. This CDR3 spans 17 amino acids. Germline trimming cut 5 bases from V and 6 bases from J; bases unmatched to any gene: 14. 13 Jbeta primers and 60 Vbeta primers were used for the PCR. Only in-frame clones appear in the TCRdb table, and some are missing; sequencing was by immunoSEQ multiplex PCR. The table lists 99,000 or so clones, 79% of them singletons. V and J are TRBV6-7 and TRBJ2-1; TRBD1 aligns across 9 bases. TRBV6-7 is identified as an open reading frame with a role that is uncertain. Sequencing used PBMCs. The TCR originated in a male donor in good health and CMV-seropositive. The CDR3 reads CASSADRGTQIGNEQFF. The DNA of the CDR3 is TGTGCCAGCAGTGCCGACAGGGGGACCCAGATCGGCAATGAGCAGTTCTTC.